One sample yielded the 27 T cell receptor beta chains listed below, sequenced in a study of blood T cell repertoires in COVID-19. Libraries were prepared by immunoSEQ multiplex PCR; TCRdb keeps only in-frame clonotypes and omits some of them. The data contain 150,000 to 250,000 clones, approximately 94% of them singletons. Sequencing was performed on peripheral blood. The receptors derive from a man aged 25-40 years with COVID-19, enrolled during active disease.

This chain links TRBV3-1 (or the pseudogene TRBV3-2) with TRBJ1-1; unclear D gene. This CDR3 is 15 amino acids long. Germline CDR1 and CDR2: LGHDT and YNNKEL (reference sequence). V was pared by 0 bases and J by 4 bases, with 12 bases between. This CDR3 reads CASSQDQEGGTEAFF. CDR3 coding DNA: TGTGCCAGCAGCCAAGATCAGGAGGGCGGCACTGAAGCTTTCTTT.

V and J are TRBV11-3 and TRBJ1-3; 8 nucleotides agree with TRBD1. Looked up from germline, CDR1 is SGHNT and CDR2 is YENEEA. V lost 0 bases to trimming and J lost 4 bases; unmatched junction nucleotides: 2. The CDR3 has 15 residues. The CDR3 loop reads CASSLDGTGGNTIYF. CDR3 coding DNA: TGTGCCAGCAGCTTAGATGGGACAGGCGGAAACACCATATATTTT.

The rearrangement uses TRBV7-7 and TRBJ2-2; D ambiguous. CDR3 size: 13 residues. With 2 bases removed from V and 7 bases from J, the gap between germline ends came to 8 bases. Looked up from germline, CDR1 is SSHAT and CDR2 is FNYEAQ (reference sequence). CDR3 sequence (DNA): TGTGCCAGCAGCTTACAGGAAAGCGGGGAGCTGTTTTTT. This codes for CASSLQESGELFF.

The V call is TRBV5-1, the J call TRBJ2-7; TRBD2 agrees at 7 bases. The CDR3 totals 16 residues. Germline CDR1 and CDR2: SGHRS and YFSETQ. With V trimmed by 1 base and J by 0 bases, 7 bases remained unmatched. The CDR3 DNA is TGCGCCAGCAGCTTGAGGGCCCTAGCGGACTCCTACGAGCAGTACTTC. This gives the protein CASSLRALADSYEQYF.

In DNA, the CDR3 is TGTGCCAGCAGTTTCGGGGTGGGAAACACCATATATTTT. Encoded protein: CASSFGVGNTIYF. V gene TRBV6-5 combines with J gene TRBJ1-3; unclear D gene. V lost 4 bases and J 4 bases, leaving 8 bases between the germline ends. Per germline, CDR1 MNHEY and CDR2 SVGAGI. The CDR3 length is 13 residues.

The CDR3 is CASSATPGTRISYEQYF. The DNA of the CDR3 is TGTGCCAGCAGTGCCACCCCCGGGACACGAATCTCCTACGAGCAGTACTTC. The rearrangement uses TRBV28 and TRBJ2-7; D is perhaps TRBD1 (6 bases). V dropped 5 bases and J dropped 0 bases, with 20 bases sitting between them. CDR3 length: 17 residues. Germline lookup yields CDR1 MDHEN and CDR2 SYDVKM.

The chain recombines TRBV12-5 with TRBJ2-1; 8 nucleotides match TRBD1. The CDR3 has 17 amino acids. After removal of 4 bases from V and 4 bases from J, the junction contained 12 bases not matched to a gene. Looked up from germline, CDR1 is LGHNT and CDR2 is FRNRAP. The CDR3 region is CASGSPLDRGGYNEQFF. The CDR3 nucleotides read TGTGCTAGTGGTTCCCCATTAGACAGGGGAGGATACAATGAGCAGTTCTTC.

The sample holds one count of this clone. This sequence joins TRBV7-9 and TRBJ1-2; the match to TRBD1 covers 9 bases. V trimming: 5 bases; J trimming: 5 bases; junction bases outside the gene matches: 9. The CDR3 has 15 residues. Germline CDR1 is SEHNR and CDR2 is FQNEAQ (reference sequence). Here the CDR3 DNA reads TGTGCCAGCAGCCCCAACAGGGGGCTAGTTTATGGCTACACCTTC. As protein: CASSPNRGLVYGYTF.

This rearrangement joins TRBV7-9 to TRBJ1-4, with 12 bases that match TRBD1. The length of the CDR3 is 18 residues. Germline V gene data show CDR1 as SEHNR and CDR2 as FQNEAQ (reference sequence). J was trimmed by 3 bases and V by 3 bases; bases with no gene match: 8. The CDR3 DNA is TGTGCCAGCAGCTTTACCGGGACAGGGGGCGTCGCTAATGAAAAACTGTTTTTT. It yields the protein CASSFTGTGGVANEKLFF.

J is TRBJ1-2 and V is TRBV6-5; no clear D gene. Germline V gene sequence: CDR1 MNHEY, CDR2 SVGAGI. V was clipped by 8 bases and J by 4 bases, with 17 bases between them. This CDR3 spans 14 amino acids. The CDR3 region has the DNA TGTGCCAGCTCCGGGAAGGCCGCCGTCTATGGCTACACCTTC. This gives the protein CASSGKAAVYGYTF.

This clone turned up a few times. This chain's CDR3 is CASSSFYPAEAFF. The CDR3 DNA is TGTGCCAGCAGTTCTTTCTATCCCGCGGAAGCTTTCTTT. The V and J genes are TRBV12-3 or TRBV12-4 and TRBJ1-1, with unresolved D. V was trimmed by 4 bases and J by 8 bases, leaving 14 bases between them. The CDR3 loop spans 13 amino acids.

The chain couples TRBV29-1 to TRBJ1-1; D is unclear. Germline CDR1 SQVTM, CDR2 ANQGSEA. This CDR3 is built from 14 residues. V was clipped by 3 bases and J by 1 base, with 12 bases between them. The CDR3 here is CSVESESWNTEAFF. CDR3 DNA: TGCAGCGTTGAGTCCGAGAGCTGGAACACTGAAGCTTTCTTT.

This clone was seen once. This chain's CDR3 is CASSPRQGDGYGYTF. CDR3 nucleotide sequence: TGTGCCAGCTCACCAAGACAGGGGGACGGCTATGGCTACACCTTC. J is TRBJ1-2 and V is TRBV18; 9 positions agree with TRBD1. The germline gives CDR1 KGHSH, CDR2 LQKENI. This CDR3 region has 15 residues. V was pared by 2 bases and J by 4 bases, with 5 bases of the junction left unmatched.

The sample holds one count of this clone. The chain couples TRBV6-1 to TRBJ1-2; no definite D call. The CDR3 length is 15 residues. Germline loops: CDR1 MNHNS, CDR2 SASEGT. V lost 3 bases and J lost 1, with 12 bases in between. The CDR3 coding sequence is TGTGCCAGCAGTGAGTGGAGGGTCCGTAACTATGGCTACACCTTC. Translating it yields CASSEWRVRNYGYTF.

The V and J genes are TRBV2 and TRBJ1-2; the match to TRBD1 covers 7 bases. Trimming removed 4 bases from V and 1 base from J; junction bases left unmatched: 0. There are 13 residues in the CDR3. CDR1 and CDR2 from the germline V gene are SNHLY and FYNNEI. The CDR3 here is CASSAGGNYGYTF. CDR3 coding DNA: TGTGCCAGCAGTGCAGGGGGTAACTATGGCTACACCTTC.

In this sample, this clone turned up once. This rearrangement joins TRBV7-9 to TRBJ2-1; D is undetermined. CDR1 is SEHNR and CDR2 is FQNEAQ in the germline V gene (reference sequence). V was shortened by 0 bases and J by 0 bases, with 9 bases between the two germline ends. CDR3 length: 16 residues. The CDR3 loop is CASSLAEPYSYNEQFF. The CDR3 bases are TGTGCCAGCAGCTTAGCCGAACCCTACTCCTACAATGAGCAGTTCTTC.

The chain has TRBV5-5 and TRBJ2-7; D not resolved. This CDR3 comprises 16 residues. Germline V gives CDR1 SGHKS, CDR2 YYEKEE (reference sequence). The germline V and J ends were trimmed by 0 bases and 3 bases, with 16 bases remaining between them. The CDR3 DNA sequence: TGTGCCAGCAGCTTGGTCCCCTTTGGCAGACTCTACGAGCAGTACTTC. Translated: CASSLVPFGRLYEQYF. Supplemented by reference TRBV5-5 and TRBJ2-7, the full variable domain reads DAGVTQSPTHLIKTRGQQVTLRCSPISGHKSVSWYQQVLGQGPQFIFQYYEKEERGRGNFPDRFSARQFPNYSSELNVNALLLGDSALYLCASSLVPFGRLYEQYFGPGTRLTVT.

The chain employs TRBV12-3 or TRBV12-4 and TRBJ1-1; D is possibly TRBD1 (6 bases). Trimming took off 6 bases at V and 4 bases at J, with 12 bases between the two ends. The CDR3 loop spans 13 amino acids. The CDR3: CASRRLRGTEAFF. The CDR3 coding sequence is TGTGCCAGCAGGCGCCTCAGGGGCACTGAAGCTTTCTTT.

CDR3 nucleotides: TGCGCCAGCAGCCCGCGGGACAGGGACTATGGCTACACCTTC. This sequence encodes CASSPRDRDYGYTF. V is TRBV5-1 and J is TRBJ1-2; 9 positions agree with TRBD1. CDR1 is SGHRS, CDR2 YFSETQ, per germline. V shed 4 bases and J 3 bases; nucleotides not matched to a gene: 4. The CDR3 is made up of 14 amino acids. The full variable domain, with the rest looked up from reference TRBV5-1 and TRBJ1-2, is KAGVTQTPRYLIKTRGQQVTLSCSPISGHRSVSWYQQTPGQGLQFLFEYFSETQRNKGNFPGRFSGRQFSNSRSEMNVSTLELGDSALYLCASSPRDRDYGYTFGSGTRLTVV.

This chain joins TRBV11-2 and TRBJ1-1; 9 nucleotides agree with TRBD1. Trimming removed 2 bases from V and 1 base from J; junction bases left unmatched: 5. This CDR3 is 16 amino acids long. CDR1 and CDR2 (germline): SGHAT, FQNNGV. The CDR3 nucleotides are TGTGCCAGCAGCTTACGGACAGGGGCGAGGAACACTGAAGCTTTCTTT. Protein sequence: CASSLRTGARNTEAFF.

The rearrangement uses TRBV19 and TRBJ1-5; TRBD1 is a possible D gene (5 bases). The CDR3 is 17 amino acids. In germline, CDR1 is LNHDA, CDR2 SQIVND (reference sequence). The ends were cut back, 6 bases at V and 5 bases at J, with 23 bases in the middle. The CDR3 nucleotides are TGTGCCAGTAGCGACCTAGGAGGGGTGGATAAGCATCAGCCCCAGCATTTT. Translated: CASSDLGGVDKHQPQHF.

The chain combines TRBV28 with TRBJ1-2; no reliable D call. Germline lookup yields CDR1 MDHEN and CDR2 SYDVKM. The V end lost 4 bases, the J end lost 0 bases, and 12 bases lay between the germline ends. The CDR3 spans 15 residues. CDR3 sequence: CASSSTGTANYGYTF. In nucleotides, the CDR3 is TGTGCCAGCAGTTCAACGGGAACAGCTAACTATGGCTACACCTTC.

V is TRBV6-6 and J is TRBJ1-2, with D unresolved. The ends were cut back, 5 bases at V and 2 bases at J, with 9 bases in the middle. The CDR3 is 13 amino acids. CDR1 MNHNY and CDR2 SVGAGI come from the germline V gene (reference sequence). The CDR3 is CASSPSGNYGYTF. CDR3 DNA sequence: TGTGCCAGCAGTCCCTCGGGGAACTATGGCTACACCTTC.

The rearrangement links TRBV11-2 to TRBJ2-7; D might be TRBD2 (6 bases). CDR1 and CDR2 (germline): SGHAT, FQNNGV. The CDR3 runs to 14 residues. Trimming pared 5 bases from V and 6 bases from J, leaving 17 bases between. The DNA for the CDR3 is TGTGCCAGCAGCCGCCCCACAACGGGGGTCGAGCAGTACTTC. This sequence encodes CASSRPTTGVEQYF. Full variable domain (outside the CDR3, taken from reference TRBV11-2 and TRBJ2-7): EAGVAQSPRYKIIEKRQSVAFWCNPISGHATLYWYQQILGQGPKLLIQFQNNGVVDDSQLPKDRFSAERLKGVDSTLKIQPAKLEDSAVYLCASSRPTTGVEQYFGPGTRLTVT.

The CDR3 DNA sequence: TGTGCCAGCAGTTTAATTTGGGACAGCGCTAACTATGGCTACACCTTC. It encodes CASSLIWDSANYGYTF. The chain is built from TRBV27 and TRBJ1-2; 7 bases line up with TRBD1. CDR3 length: 16 amino acids. J gave up 0 bases and V 2 bases, and 6 bases lay outside the gene matches. Germline lookup yields CDR1 MNHEY and CDR2 SMNVEV (reference sequence).

This sequence joins TRBV19 and TRBJ1-2; 9 bases line up with TRBD1. Germline V gene lookup returns CDR1 LNHDA and CDR2 SQIVND (reference sequence). CDR3 length equals 15 residues. J gave up 6 bases and V 5 bases, and 10 bases lay outside the gene matches. The CDR3 region has the DNA TGTGCCAGTAGTTCAACTCTACAGGGGGCTAATGGCTACACCTTC. This sequence encodes CASSSTLQGANGYTF.

The chain recombines TRBV25-1 with TRBJ1-5; no reliable D call. This CDR3 contains 15 residues. V lost 3 bases and J 2 bases, leaving 11 bases between the germline ends. CDR1 is MGHDK, CDR2 SYGVNS, per germline. The CDR3: CASSEPGSGNQPQHF. The CDR3 nucleotides are TGTGCCAGCAGTGAGCCAGGATCGGGCAATCAGCCCCAGCATTTT.